The entry below gives a single T cell receptor (beta chain) sequence along with its context. Its matching antigen is unknown. Clones were sequenced by immunoSEQ multiplex PCR, and TCRdb holds only the in-frame ones, with some missing. The table lists some 140,000 clones, around 90% of them singletons. Trimming cost V 2 bases and J 5 bases, with 13 bases left between them. CDR3 length: 15 residues. Germline CDR1 reads MDHEN; CDR2 reads SYDVKM. The data belong to a study of T cell responses to AZD1222 COVID-19 vaccine. Turning to the study itself: Analysis merged second doses at about 4 or about 12 weeks.

Study outcomes and limitations: An increase in Spike-specific TCR breadth and depth was observed after two AZD1222 doses. Baseline antibody screening turned up just six or seven seropositive AZD1222 recipients. Donors were mostly white British, more females; clonal diversity possibly underestimated.

This chain links TRBV28 with TRBJ1-5, with D tentatively TRBD1 (5 bases). Sequencing used peripheral blood, obtained on day 0 of AZD1222 vaccination. The origin of this receptor is an adult in good health. CDR3 in amino acids: CASSLGVRGHQPQHF. Here the CDR3 DNA reads TGTGCCAGCAGTTTAGGGGTGAGGGGCCATCAGCCCCAGCATTTT.